The present entry profiles one T cell receptor beta chain with its context. The CDR3 sequence is 13 residues long. From germline, CDR1 is KGHDR and CDR2 SFDVKD. With 9 bases clipped from V and 3 bases from J, the junction kept 5 bases outside the gene matches. Random hexamers were used to reverse transcribe the RNA input (0.5 to 1 ug). TCRdb re-analysed the immunoSEQ multiplex PCR reads in MiXCR, keeping a single row per CDR3 protein. The table records about 100,000 distinct CDR3 sequences, 95% of them present only once. The data are from a study of CD8 T cells in Susac syndrome. Turning to the study itself: The sequenced Susac syndrome patients comprised 5 or 6 with active disease and about eight in remission.

The sequence derives from a human donor with Susac syndrome. The sequenced sample was CD8+ T cells from PBMCs. This sequence joins TRBV24-1 and TRBJ2-7; the match to TRBD1 covers 9 bases. Written as DNA, the CDR3 is TGTGCCACCGGGATGGGACAGGGCTACGAGCAGTACTTC. Translation gives CATGMGQGYEQYF.